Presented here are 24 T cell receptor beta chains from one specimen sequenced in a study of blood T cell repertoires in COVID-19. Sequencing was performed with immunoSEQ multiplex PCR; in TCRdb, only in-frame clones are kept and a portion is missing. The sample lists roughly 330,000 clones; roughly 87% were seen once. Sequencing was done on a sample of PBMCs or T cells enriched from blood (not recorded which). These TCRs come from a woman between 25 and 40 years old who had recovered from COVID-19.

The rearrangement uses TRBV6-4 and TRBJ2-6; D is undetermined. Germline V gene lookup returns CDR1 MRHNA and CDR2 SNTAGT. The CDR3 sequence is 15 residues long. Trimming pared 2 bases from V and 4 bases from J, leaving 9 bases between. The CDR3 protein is CASSDTHWGANVLTF. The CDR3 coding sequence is TGTGCCAGCAGTGACACCCACTGGGGGGCCAACGTCCTGACTTTC.

CDR3 protein: CASKVETTTNEKLFF. The CDR3 DNA reads TGCGCCAGCAAAGTCGAGACAACAACTAATGAAAAACTGTTTTTT. This chain connects TRBV5-1 to TRBJ1-4; D remains ambiguous. CDR1 and CDR2 from the germline V gene are SGHRS and YFSETQ. With 6 bases removed from V and 0 bases from J, the gap between germline ends came to 12 bases. The CDR3 consists of 15 residues.

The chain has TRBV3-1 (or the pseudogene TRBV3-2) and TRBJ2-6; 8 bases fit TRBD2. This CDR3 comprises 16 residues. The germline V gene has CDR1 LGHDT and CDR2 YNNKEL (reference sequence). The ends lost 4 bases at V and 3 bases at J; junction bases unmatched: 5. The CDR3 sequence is CASSPAGGVGANVLTF. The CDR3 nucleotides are TGTGCCAGCAGCCCGGCCGGGGGGGTTGGGGCCAACGTCCTGACTTTC.

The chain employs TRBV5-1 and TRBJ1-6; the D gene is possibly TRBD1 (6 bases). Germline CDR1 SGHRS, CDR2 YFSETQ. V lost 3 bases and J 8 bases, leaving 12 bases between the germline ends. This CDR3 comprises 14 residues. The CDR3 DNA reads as TGCGCCAGCAGCTCGGGGGGGCAGGATTCACCCCTCCACTTT. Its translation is CASSSGGQDSPLHF.

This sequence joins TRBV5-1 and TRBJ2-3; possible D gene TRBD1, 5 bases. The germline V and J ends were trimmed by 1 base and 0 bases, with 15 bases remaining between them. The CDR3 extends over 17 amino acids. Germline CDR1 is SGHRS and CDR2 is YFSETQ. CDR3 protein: CASSLRGAGYSTDTQYF. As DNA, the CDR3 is TGCGCCAGCAGCTTGAGGGGCGCAGGATATAGCACAGATACGCAGTATTTT.

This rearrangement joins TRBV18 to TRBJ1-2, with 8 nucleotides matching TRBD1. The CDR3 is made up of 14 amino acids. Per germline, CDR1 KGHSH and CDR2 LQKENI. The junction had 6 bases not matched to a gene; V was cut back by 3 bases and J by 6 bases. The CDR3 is CASSPPTGADGYTF. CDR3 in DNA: TGTGCCAGCTCACCCCCGACAGGGGCTGATGGCTACACCTTC.

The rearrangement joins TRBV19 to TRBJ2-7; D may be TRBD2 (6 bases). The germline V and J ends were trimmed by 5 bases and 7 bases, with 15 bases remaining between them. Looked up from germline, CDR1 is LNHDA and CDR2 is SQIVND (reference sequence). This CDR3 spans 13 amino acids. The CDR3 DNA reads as TGTGCCAGTAGTTGGAGGGGTTCAAGGGAGCAGTACTTC. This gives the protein CASSWRGSREQYF.

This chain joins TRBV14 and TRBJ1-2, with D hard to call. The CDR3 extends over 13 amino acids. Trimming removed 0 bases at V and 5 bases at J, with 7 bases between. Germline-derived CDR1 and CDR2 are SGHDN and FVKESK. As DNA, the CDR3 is TGTGCCAGCAGCCAAGATGTTCAGTATGGCTACACCTTC. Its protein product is CASSQDVQYGYTF.

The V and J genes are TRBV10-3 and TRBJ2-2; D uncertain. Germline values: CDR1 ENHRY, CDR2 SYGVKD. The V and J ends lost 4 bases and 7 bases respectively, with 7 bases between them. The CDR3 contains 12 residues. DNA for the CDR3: TGTGCCATCAGTGGCACAAACGGGGAGCTGTTTTTT. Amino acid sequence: CAISGTNGELFF.

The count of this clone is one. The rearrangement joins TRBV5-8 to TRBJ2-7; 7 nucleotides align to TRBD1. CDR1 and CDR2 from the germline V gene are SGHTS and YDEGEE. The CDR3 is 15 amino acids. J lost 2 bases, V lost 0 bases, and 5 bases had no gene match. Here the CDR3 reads CASSLEGAFTYEQYF. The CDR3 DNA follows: TGTGCCAGCAGCTTGGAGGGGGCCTTTACCTACGAGCAGTACTTC.

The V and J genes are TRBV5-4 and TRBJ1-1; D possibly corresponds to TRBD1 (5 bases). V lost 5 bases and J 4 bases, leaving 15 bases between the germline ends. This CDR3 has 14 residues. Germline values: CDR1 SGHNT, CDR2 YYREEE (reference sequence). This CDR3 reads CASRVGGGSTEAFF. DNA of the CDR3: TGTGCCAGCAGGGTCGGGGGGGGAAGCACTGAAGCTTTCTTT.

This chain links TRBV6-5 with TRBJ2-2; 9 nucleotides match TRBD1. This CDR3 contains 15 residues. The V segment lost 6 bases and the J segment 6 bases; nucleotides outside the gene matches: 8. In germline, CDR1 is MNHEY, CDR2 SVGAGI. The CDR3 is CASRRDRVRSGELFF. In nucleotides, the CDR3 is TGTGCCAGCAGACGGGACAGGGTGAGGTCCGGGGAGCTGTTTTTT.

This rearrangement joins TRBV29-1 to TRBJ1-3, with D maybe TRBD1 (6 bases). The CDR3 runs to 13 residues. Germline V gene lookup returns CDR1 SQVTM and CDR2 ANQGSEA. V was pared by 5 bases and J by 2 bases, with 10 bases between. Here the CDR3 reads CSVKTGTGNTIYF. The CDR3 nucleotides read TGCAGCGTTAAAACAGGGACTGGAAACACCATATATTTT.

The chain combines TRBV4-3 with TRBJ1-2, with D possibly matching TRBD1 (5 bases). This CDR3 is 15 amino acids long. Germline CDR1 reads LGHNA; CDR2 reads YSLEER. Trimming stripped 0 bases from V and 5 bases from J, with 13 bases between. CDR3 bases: TGCGCCAGCAGCCAAGAGGTGGGTGGGGGGTATGGCTACACCTTC. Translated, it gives CASSQEVGGGYGYTF.

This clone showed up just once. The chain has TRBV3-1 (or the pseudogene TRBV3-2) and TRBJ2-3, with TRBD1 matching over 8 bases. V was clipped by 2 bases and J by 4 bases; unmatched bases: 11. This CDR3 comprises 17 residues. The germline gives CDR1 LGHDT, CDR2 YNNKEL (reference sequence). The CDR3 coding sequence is TGTGCCAGCAGCCAACCTTCCGCTGGACAGGGCTCAGATACGCAGTATTTT. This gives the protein CASSQPSAGQGSDTQYF.

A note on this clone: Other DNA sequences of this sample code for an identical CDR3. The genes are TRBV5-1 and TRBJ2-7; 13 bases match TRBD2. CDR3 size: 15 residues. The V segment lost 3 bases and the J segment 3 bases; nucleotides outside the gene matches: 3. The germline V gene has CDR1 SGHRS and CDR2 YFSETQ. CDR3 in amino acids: CASSSGLAGDYEQYF. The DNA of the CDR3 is TGCGCCAGCAGCTCCGGACTAGCGGGGGACTACGAGCAGTACTTC.

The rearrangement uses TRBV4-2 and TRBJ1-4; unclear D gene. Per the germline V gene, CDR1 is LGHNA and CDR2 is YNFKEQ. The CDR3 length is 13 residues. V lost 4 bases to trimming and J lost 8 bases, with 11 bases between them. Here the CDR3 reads CASSLRRQEKLFF. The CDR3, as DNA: TGTGCCAGCAGCCTCCGGAGGCAGGAAAAACTGTTTTTT.

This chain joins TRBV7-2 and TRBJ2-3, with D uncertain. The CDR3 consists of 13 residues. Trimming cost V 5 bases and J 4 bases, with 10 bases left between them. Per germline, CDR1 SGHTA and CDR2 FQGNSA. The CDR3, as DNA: TGTGCCAGCAGCGGCGGTCCGGCAGATACGCAGTATTTT. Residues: CASSGGPADTQYF.

The CDR3 spells CASSSAPGNTWEQYF. As DNA, the CDR3 is TGTGCCAGCAGCTCTGCACCGGGGAACACATGGGAGCAGTACTTC. The V and J genes are TRBV5-6 and TRBJ2-7; D may be TRBD2 (5 bases). The V and J ends lost 3 bases and 7 bases respectively, with 20 bases between them. Germline assignment: CDR1 SGHDT and CDR2 YYEEEE. The CDR3 is 15 residues long.

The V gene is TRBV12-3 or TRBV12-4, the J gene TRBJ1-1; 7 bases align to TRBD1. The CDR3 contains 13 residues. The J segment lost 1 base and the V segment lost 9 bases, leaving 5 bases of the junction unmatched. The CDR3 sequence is CASTSGGNTEAFF. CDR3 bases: TGTGCCAGTACCTCAGGGGGGAACACTGAAGCTTTCTTT.

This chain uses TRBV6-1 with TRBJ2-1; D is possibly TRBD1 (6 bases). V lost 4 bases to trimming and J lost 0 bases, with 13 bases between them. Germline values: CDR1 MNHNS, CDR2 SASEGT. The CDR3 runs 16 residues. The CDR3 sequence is CASSARGISSYNEQFF. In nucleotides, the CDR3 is TGTGCCAGCAGTGCCAGGGGAATAAGCTCCTACAATGAGCAGTTCTTC.

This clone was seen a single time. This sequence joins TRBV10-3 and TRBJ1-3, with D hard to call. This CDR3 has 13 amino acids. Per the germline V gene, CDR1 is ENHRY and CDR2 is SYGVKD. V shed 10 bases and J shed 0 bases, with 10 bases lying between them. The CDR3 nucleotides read TGTGCCACGGAGATGAGCTCTGGAAACACCATATATTTT. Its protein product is CATEMSSGNTIYF.

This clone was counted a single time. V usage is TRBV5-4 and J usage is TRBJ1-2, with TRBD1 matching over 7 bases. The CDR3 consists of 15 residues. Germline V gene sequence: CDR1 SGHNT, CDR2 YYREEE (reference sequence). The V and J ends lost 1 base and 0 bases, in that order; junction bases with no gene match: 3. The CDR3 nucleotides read TGTGCCAGCAGCTTGAGGGGGCTCACTAACTATGGCTACACCTTC. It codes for CASSLRGLTNYGYTF.

CDR3 sequence: CASSSFPGGVRNQPQHF. The CDR3, as DNA: TGTGCCAGCAGCTCGTTCCCCGGGGGGGTTCGAAATCAGCCCCAGCATTTT. The chain couples TRBV7-9 to TRBJ1-5, with D possibly TRBD1 on 5 matching bases. The germline CDR1 and CDR2 sequences are SEHNR and FQNEAQ (reference sequence). This CDR3 is built from 17 residues. With 4 bases removed from V and 4 bases from J, the gap between germline ends came to 20 bases.